This T cell receptor beta chain stems from a study of T cell repertoires in aging, cancer and after chemotherapy. Notes on the study in general: In cancer patients, declining TCR diversity with age involved lost richness and lost evenness. Age-matched healthy donors had significantly more diverse, less clonal blood TCR repertoires than untreated cancer patients.

Multiplex touch-down PCR with TRB-A/B primers amplified rearranged V-D-J TRB sequences. TCRdb re-called the multiplex PCR reads with MiXCR, one entry per CDR3 protein. Of about 3,000 distinct CDR3 sequences listed, over 25% are singletons. Amplification of TCR beta used genomic DNA extracted from peripheral blood. Deletions cut 0 bases from V and 0 bases from J, with 9 bases between. The CDR3 totals 15 residues. Germline V gives CDR1 MNHEY, CDR2 SVGAGI. A note on this clonotype: The antigen is undetermined.

The sample comprised blood. The chain combines TRBV6-5 with TRBJ2-7; D is possibly TRBD2 (6 bases). The clonotype was recovered from a human donor in good health. The CDR3 coding sequence is TGTGCCAGCAGTTACTCGGGAGGAAACTCCTACGAGCAGTACTTC. Translating it yields CASSYSGGNSYEQYF.